Following are 15 T cell receptor beta chains from one sample sequenced in a study of regulatory T cells in long-lasting Graves disease. The sample's time point: newly diagnosed GD, antithyroid drugs for less than 3 months. PBMCs provided the RNA from which the TCR library was made. Building of the TCR beta libraries involved iRepertoire HTBI primers and Arm-PCR of CDR3 regions. One entry per CDR3 protein, called by TCRdb with MiXCR from the multiplex PCR reads. The sample includes 500,000 to 700,000 distinct CDR3 sequences, 15% to 20% seen only once; the top ten take under 20%. These same records also appear under a second study, on T cells in Graves' hyperthyroidism and ophthalmopathy.

The source was peripheral blood mononuclear cells (PBMCs), collected at new diagnosis, from a patient treated with antithyroid drugs. Receptor source: a woman between 25 and 40 years old with Graves disease.

Ten or more counts support this clonotype. The chain is built from TRBV5-5 and TRBJ2-7; 7 bases line up with TRBD1. The CDR3 has 15 residues. V lost 4 bases, J lost 2 bases, and 9 bases stayed unmatched. From germline, CDR1 is SGHKS and CDR2 YYEKEE (reference sequence). CDR3 bases: TGTGCCAGCAGCCCTGGGACAGCCAGGACCTACGAGCAGTACTTC. Its protein is CASSPGTARTYEQYF.

This clonotype was seen ten or more times. The chain carries TRBV20-1 and TRBJ2-1; 8 bases are a match to TRBD1. V was clipped by 5 bases and J by 6 bases; unmatched bases: 9. The CDR3 is 14 residues long. Germline V lookup: CDR1 DFQATT, CDR2 SNEGSKA (reference sequence). The CDR3 loop reads CSASAGGVFNEQFF. The CDR3 DNA reads as TGCAGTGCTTCCGCAGGGGGCGTTTTCAATGAGCAGTTCTTC.

This clonotype occurred a few times. The CDR3 DNA reads as TGTGCCAGCAGTTTATCTGGTAGCGGAGTGGCCGGGGAGCTGTTTTTT. It encodes CASSLSGSGVAGELFF. The chain couples TRBV27 to TRBJ2-2; D may be TRBD2 (6 bases). Per germline, CDR1 MNHEY and CDR2 SMNVEV (reference sequence). The CDR3 is made up of 16 amino acids. The V gene lost 0 bases and the J gene lost 6 bases, with 14 bases spanning the gap.

Points on this clonotype: A read error is likely, as this CDR3 ends without the conserved phenylalanine or tryptophan. The chain employs TRBV19 and TRBJ1-4; D is unresolved. The length of the CDR3 is 15 residues. The germline V gene has CDR1 LNHDA and CDR2 SQIVND (reference sequence). V gave up 6 bases and J gave up 0 bases, with 11 bases separating them. CDR3 protein: CASRPAEATNEKLFS. Written as DNA, the CDR3 is TGTGCCAGTAGGCCCGCCGAGGCAACTAATGAAAAACTGTTTTCT.

This CDR3 is CASSQIGTGGGEQYF. The CDR3 region has the DNA TGTGCCAGCAGCCAAATCGGGACAGGGGGTGGGGAGCAGTACTTC. J is TRBJ2-7 and V is TRBV4-2; 11 bases match TRBD1. Germline assignment: CDR1 LGHNA and CDR2 YNFKEQ. V lost 2 bases, J lost 7 bases, and 7 bases stayed unmatched. This CDR3 spans 15 amino acids.

CDR3 loop: CASSLRGTSNTGELFF. Written as DNA, the CDR3 is TGTGCCAGCAGTTTAAGGGGGACATCGAACACCGGGGAGCTGTTTTTT. This chain uses TRBV12-3 or TRBV12-4 with TRBJ2-2; D is perhaps TRBD1 (6 bases). This CDR3 contains 16 residues. V lost 2 bases to trimming and J lost 0 bases, with 10 bases between them.

This chain links TRBV30 with TRBJ1-2; TRBD1 aligns across 7 bases. Germline V CDR1 and CDR2: GTSNPN, SVGIG (reference sequence). The CDR3 covers 16 residues. V shed 3 bases and J 3 bases; nucleotides not matched to a gene: 13. The CDR3 region is CAWRAARDSRHYGYTF. CDR3 sequence (DNA): TGTGCCTGGAGAGCAGCCCGGGACAGCCGACACTATGGCTACACCTTC.

About this clonotype itself: Mismatch with germline at one junction end may stem from a read error. This chain connects TRBV30 to TRBJ2-7; D perhaps matches TRBD1 (5 bases). Germline CDR1 is GTSNPN and CDR2 is SVGIG (reference sequence). The CDR3 totals 15 residues. The CDR3 region has the DNA TGTGCCCGGAGTGTACGGTGGGGCCTGGGCGACGAGCAGTACTTC. Protein product: CARSVRWGLGDEQYF.

V gene TRBV7-3 combines with J gene TRBJ2-3; 7 bases are shared with TRBD2. Losses at the gene ends were 0 bases for V and 10 bases for J; bases not matched to a gene: 4. Germline values: CDR1 SGHTA, CDR2 FQGTGA. CDR3 length equals 13 residues. The DNA for the CDR3 is TGTGCCAGCAGCTTAACTTCGCGGGAGTCGCAGTATTTT. It encodes CASSLTSRESQYF.

The chain combines TRBV7-2 with TRBJ2-5, with D hard to call. The CDR3 spans 14 residues. V lost 1 base, J lost 5 bases, and 11 bases lay in between. CDR1 and CDR2 from the germline V gene are SGHTA and FQGNSA. The CDR3 nucleotides read TGTGCCAGCAGCTTAGTCGGGCCGGGTGAGACCCAGTACTTC. Translating it yields CASSLVGPGETQYF.

To note about this clonotype: This could be a read error, since a much larger clone is one nucleotide away. The chain has TRBV2 and TRBJ1-2; a possible D gene is TRBD1 (6 bases). The CDR3 is made up of 14 amino acids. Germline CDR1 is SNHLY and CDR2 is FYNNEI. Here the CDR3 DNA reads TGTGTCAGCAGTGCGACAGGCGCTAACTATGGCTACACCTTC. As protein: CVSSATGANYGYTF.

This clonotype was found many times. The J gene is TRBJ1-1, the V gene TRBV20-1; perhaps TRBD1 as D (5 bases). The CDR3 runs to 12 residues. Trimming left V 5 bases short and J 5 bases short, with 12 bases between. Looked up from germline, CDR1 is DFQATT and CDR2 is SNEGSKA (reference sequence). The CDR3 DNA sequence: TGCAGTGCTCAGAGCGGGGGAACTGAAGCTTTCTTT. It is translated as CSAQSGGTEAFF.

The chain carries TRBV30 and TRBJ2-2, with D hard to call. Germline values: CDR1 GTSNPN, CDR2 SVGIG (reference sequence). Trimming removed 1 base from V and 2 bases from J, with 5 bases in between. This CDR3 spans 13 amino acids. DNA of the CDR3: TGTGCCTGGAGTGAACAAAACACCGGGGAGCTGTTTTTT. It encodes CAWSEQNTGELFF.

This clonotype was recorded many times. V and J are TRBV27 and TRBJ1-5; 8 positions agree with TRBD1. This CDR3 has 13 amino acids. Per germline, CDR1 MNHEY and CDR2 SMNVEV (reference sequence). Trimming took 5 bases from V and 6 from J; bases not matched to a gene: 3. CDR3 nucleotides: TGTGCCAGCAGTACGACAGGGGTTCAGCCCCAGCATTTT. Translated, it gives CASSTTGVQPQHF.

The table lists this clonotype with many counts. The genes are TRBV6-2 or TRBV6-3 and TRBJ2-2; a possible D gene is TRBD2 (6 bases). The V gene's germline CDR1 is MNHEY and CDR2 SVGEGT. This CDR3 is 14 amino acids long. The V and J ends lost 4 bases and 2 bases respectively, with 8 bases between them. The CDR3 loop is CASSSGGNTGELFF. In DNA form, the CDR3 reads TGTGCCAGCAGTTCCGGGGGAAACACCGGGGAGCTGTTTTTT.